This note documents a single TCR beta chain sequence. The data stem from a study of blood T cell repertoires in COVID-19. Method: immunoSEQ multiplex PCR; TCRdb's copy keeps in-frame clones and lacks some. This sample has about 190,000 clones, with approximately 90% found just once. Germline CDR1 reads SGHTS; CDR2 reads YDEGEE. The length of the CDR3 is 13 residues. V lost 9 bases, J lost 3 bases, and 6 bases stayed unmatched. The clonotype comes from a man aged 40-55 years with active or convalescent COVID-19. The chain is built from TRBV5-8 and TRBJ2-1; 7 bases fit TRBD2. The sequenced sample was peripheral blood. The CDR3 sequence is CANAGARYNEQFF. The CDR3 DNA is TGTGCCAATGCGGGAGCCCGCTACAATGAGCAGTTCTTC.